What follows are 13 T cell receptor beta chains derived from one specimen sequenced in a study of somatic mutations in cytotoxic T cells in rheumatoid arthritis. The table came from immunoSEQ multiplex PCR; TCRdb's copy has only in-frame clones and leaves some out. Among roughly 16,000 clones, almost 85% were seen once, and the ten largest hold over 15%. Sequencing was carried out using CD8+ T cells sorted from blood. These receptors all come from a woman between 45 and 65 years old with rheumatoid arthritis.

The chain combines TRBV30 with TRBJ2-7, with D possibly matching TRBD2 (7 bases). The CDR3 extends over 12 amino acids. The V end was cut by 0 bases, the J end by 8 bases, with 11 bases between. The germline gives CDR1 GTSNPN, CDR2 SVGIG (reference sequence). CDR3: CAWSVEGGKQYF. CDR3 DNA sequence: TGTGCCTGGAGTGTAGAGGGGGGGAAGCAGTACTTC.

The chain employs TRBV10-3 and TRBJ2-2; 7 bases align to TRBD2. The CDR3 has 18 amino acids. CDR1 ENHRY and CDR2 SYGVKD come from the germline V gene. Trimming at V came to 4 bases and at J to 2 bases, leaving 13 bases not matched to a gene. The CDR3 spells CAISVIVGGGENTGELFF. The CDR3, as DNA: TGTGCCATCAGTGTTATAGTTGGCGGGGGAGAAAACACCGGGGAGCTGTTTTTT.

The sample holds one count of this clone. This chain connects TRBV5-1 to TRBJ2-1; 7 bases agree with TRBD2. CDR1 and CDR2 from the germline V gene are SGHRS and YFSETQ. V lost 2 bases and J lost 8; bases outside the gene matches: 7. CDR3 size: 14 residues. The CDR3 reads CASSLSGAVDEQFF. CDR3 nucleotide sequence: TGCGCCAGCAGCTTAAGCGGGGCGGTCGATGAGCAGTTCTTC. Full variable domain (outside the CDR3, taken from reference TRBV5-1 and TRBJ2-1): KAGVTQTPRYLIKTRGQQVTLSCSPISGHRSVSWYQQTPGQGLQFLFEYFSETQRNKGNFPGRFSGRQFSNSRSEMNVSTLELGDSALYLCASSLSGAVDEQFFGPGTRLTVL.

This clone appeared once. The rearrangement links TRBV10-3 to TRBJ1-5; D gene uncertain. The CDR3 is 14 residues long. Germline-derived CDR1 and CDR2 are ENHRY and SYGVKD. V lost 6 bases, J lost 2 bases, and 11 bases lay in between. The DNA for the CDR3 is TGTGCCATCAGCGGCCCCGGGGGCAATCAGCCCCAGCATTTT. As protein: CAISGPGGNQPQHF.

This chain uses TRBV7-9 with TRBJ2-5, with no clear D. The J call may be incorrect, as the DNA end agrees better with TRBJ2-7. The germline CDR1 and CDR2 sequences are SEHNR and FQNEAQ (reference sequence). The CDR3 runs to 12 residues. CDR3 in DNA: TGTGCCAGCAGCTTAGCAGATTACGAGCAGTACTTC. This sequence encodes CASSLADYEQYF.

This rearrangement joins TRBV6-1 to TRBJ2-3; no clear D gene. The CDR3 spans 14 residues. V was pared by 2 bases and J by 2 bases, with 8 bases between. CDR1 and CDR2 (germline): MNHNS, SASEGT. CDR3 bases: TGTGCCAGCAGTGAATATGTGGACACAGATACGCAGTATTTT. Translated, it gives CASSEYVDTDTQYF.

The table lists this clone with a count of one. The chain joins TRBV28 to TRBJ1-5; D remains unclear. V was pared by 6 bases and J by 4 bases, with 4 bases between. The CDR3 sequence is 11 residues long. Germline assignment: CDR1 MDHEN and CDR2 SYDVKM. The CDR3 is CASSFNQPQHF. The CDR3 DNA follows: TGTGCCAGCAGCTTTAATCAGCCCCAGCATTTT.

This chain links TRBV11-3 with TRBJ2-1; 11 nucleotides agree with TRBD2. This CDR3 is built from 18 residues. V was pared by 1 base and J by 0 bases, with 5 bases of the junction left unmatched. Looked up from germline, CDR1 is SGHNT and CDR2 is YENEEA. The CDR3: CASSLGGLAESSYNEQFF. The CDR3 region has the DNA TGTGCCAGCAGCTTAGGGGGACTAGCGGAGAGCTCCTACAATGAGCAGTTCTTC.

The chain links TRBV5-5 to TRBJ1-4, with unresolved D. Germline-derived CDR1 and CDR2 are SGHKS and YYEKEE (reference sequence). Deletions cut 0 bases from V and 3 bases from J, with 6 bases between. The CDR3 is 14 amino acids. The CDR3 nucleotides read TGTGCCAGCAGCTTGGGAAGAGCTAATGAAAAACTGTTTTTT. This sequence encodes CASSLGRANEKLFF. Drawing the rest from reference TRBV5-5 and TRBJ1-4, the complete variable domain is DAGVTQSPTHLIKTRGQQVTLRCSPISGHKSVSWYQQVLGQGPQFIFQYYEKEERGRGNFPDRFSARQFPNYSSELNVNALLLGDSALYLCASSLGRANEKLFFGSGTQLSVL.

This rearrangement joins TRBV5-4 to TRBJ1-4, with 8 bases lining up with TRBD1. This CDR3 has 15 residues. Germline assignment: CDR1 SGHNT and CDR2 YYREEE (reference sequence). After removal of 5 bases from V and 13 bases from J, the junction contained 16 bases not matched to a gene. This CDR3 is CASSFGTGNMKRLFF. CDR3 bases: TGTGCCAGCAGTTTTGGGACAGGTAATATGAAGCGACTGTTTTTT.

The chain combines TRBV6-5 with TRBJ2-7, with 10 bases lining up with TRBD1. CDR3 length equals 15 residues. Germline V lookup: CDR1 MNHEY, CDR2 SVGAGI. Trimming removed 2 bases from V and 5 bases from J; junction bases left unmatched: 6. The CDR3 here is CASSYPGQGINEQYF. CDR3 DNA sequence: TGTGCCAGCAGTTACCCGGGACAGGGGATCAACGAGCAGTACTTC.

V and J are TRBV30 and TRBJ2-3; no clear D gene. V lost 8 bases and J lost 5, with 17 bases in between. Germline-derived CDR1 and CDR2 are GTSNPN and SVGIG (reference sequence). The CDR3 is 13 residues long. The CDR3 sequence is CAGMPDARDTQYF. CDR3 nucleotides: TGTGCCGGGATGCCTGATGCACGAGATACGCAGTATTTT. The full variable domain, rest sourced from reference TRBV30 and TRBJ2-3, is SQTIHQWPATLVQPVGSPLSLECTVEGTSNPNLYWYRQAAGRGLQLLFYSVGIGQISSEVPQNLSASRPQDRQFILSSKKLLLSDSGFYLCAGMPDARDTQYFGPGTRLTVL.

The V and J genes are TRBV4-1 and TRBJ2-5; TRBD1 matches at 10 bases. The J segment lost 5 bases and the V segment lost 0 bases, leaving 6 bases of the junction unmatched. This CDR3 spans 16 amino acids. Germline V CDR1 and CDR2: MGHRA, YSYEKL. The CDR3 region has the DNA TGCGCCAGCAGCCAAGAAGGGACAGGGGTCGGGGAGACCCAGTACTTC. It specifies CASSQEGTGVGETQYF.